The 26 T cell receptor beta chains below all came from one sample that was sequenced in a study of naive and memory T cell subsets. Both TRBC1 and TRBC2 were covered by a beta constant-region primer of two equimolar oligonucleotides. Ligated cDNA was amplified by four rounds of PCR with nested alpha and beta constant-region primers and SP2. Via MiXCR, TCRdb re-called the UMI-ligation and nested PCR reads, giving one row per CDR3 protein. The data hold 130,000 to 150,000 distinct CDR3 sequences, with 22% observed a single time. Study-wide results and limits: Naive repertoires, especially CD8, held a few larger clonotypes, possibly memory cells re-expressing CD45RA.

Which antigens these TCRs recognize remains unknown. Sequenced: naive CD4+ T cells from blood. These receptor sequences come from a human donor in good health.

The chain carries TRBV24-1 and TRBJ1-5; D is unresolved. CDR1 is KGHDR and CDR2 is SFDVKD in the germline V gene. Trimming shortened V by 6 bases and J by 4 bases, and 9 bases separated the two germline ends. The CDR3 spans 13 residues. The CDR3 DNA sequence: TGTGCCACCAGTAAAGACGGAAATCAGCCCCAGCATTTT. Translation gives CATSKDGNQPQHF.

This clonotype has more than one count but fewer than ten. CDR3 amino acids: CASSQDLAVGNEQFF. CDR3 nucleotides: TGCGCCAGCAGCCAAGATCTAGCGGTTGGGAATGAGCAGTTCTTC. The chain employs TRBV4-3 and TRBJ2-1; 7 bases line up with TRBD2. The CDR3 covers 15 residues. The germline CDR1 and CDR2 sequences are LGHNA and YSLEER. V was clipped by 0 bases and J by 7 bases; unmatched bases: 6.

The rearrangement joins TRBV28 to TRBJ1-1; D is unresolved. The V end was cut by 5 bases, the J end by 7 bases, with 11 bases between. This CDR3 contains 12 residues. The germline CDR1 and CDR2 sequences are MDHEN and SYDVKM. Here the CDR3 DNA reads TGTGCCAGCAGTATCCGGGTTGGTGAAGCTTTCTTT. Amino acids: CASSIRVGEAFF.

This clonotype was recorded a few times. CDR3 loop: CSAIYDPGRSYEQYF. CDR3 sequence (DNA): TGCAGTGCCATTTATGATCCGGGGCGGTCCTACGAGCAGTACTTC. The V and J genes are TRBV20-1 and TRBJ2-7; D may correspond to TRBD1 or TRBD2 (5 bases each). CDR1 is DFQATT, CDR2 SNEGSKA, per germline (reference sequence). The length of the CDR3 is 15 residues. With 6 bases removed from V and 1 base from J, the gap between germline ends came to 19 bases.

This clonotype has only a few counts. This sequence joins TRBV20-1 and TRBJ1-2; a possible D gene is TRBD1 (5 bases). In germline, CDR1 is DFQATT, CDR2 SNEGSKA (reference sequence). Trimming pared 6 bases from V and 7 bases from J, leaving 21 bases between. The CDR3 has 14 amino acids. DNA of the CDR3: TGCAGTGCAGCGGGGACGGAGGCTCCTCTTGGCTACACCTTC. Residues: CSAAGTEAPLGYTF.

The V call is TRBV28, the J call TRBJ1-2; the match to TRBD1 covers 8 bases. Germline lookup yields CDR1 MDHEN and CDR2 SYDVKM. V lost 5 bases to trimming and J lost 4 bases; unmatched junction nucleotides: 9. There are 15 residues in the CDR3. CDR3 amino acids: CASSPRQGMGYGYTF. As DNA, the CDR3 is TGTGCCAGCAGTCCCAGACAGGGGATGGGCTATGGCTACACCTTC.

This clonotype came up a few times. V gene TRBV11-3 combines with J gene TRBJ2-5, with 7 bases matching TRBD1. Germline lookup yields CDR1 SGHNT and CDR2 YENEEA. This CDR3 is 14 amino acids long. The junction had 7 bases not matched to a gene; V was cut back by 4 bases and J by 5 bases. CDR3 loop: CASSSRGRPETQYF. The CDR3 coding sequence is TGTGCCAGCAGCTCGAGGGGGCGACCGGAGACCCAGTACTTC.

This clonotype was found a few times. The chain combines TRBV5-1 with TRBJ2-3; TRBD2 is a possible D gene (7 bases). Trimming pared 0 bases from V and 0 bases from J, leaving 17 bases between. CDR1 SGHRS and CDR2 YFSETQ come from the germline V gene. The CDR3 is 18 amino acids. CDR3: CASSLVAGSGTSTDTQYF. DNA of the CDR3: TGCGCCAGCAGCTTGGTCGCCGGGAGCGGGACAAGCACAGATACGCAGTATTTT.

This clonotype was detected ten times or more. This chain joins TRBV6-2 or TRBV6-3 and TRBJ2-3; 8 bases fit TRBD1. Germline CDR1 reads MNHEY; CDR2 reads SVGEGT. Trimming cost V 2 bases and J 4 bases; bases outside gene matches: 8. This CDR3 has 16 residues. CDR3 amino acids: CASSYMDRVYADTQYF. DNA of the CDR3: TGTGCCAGCAGTTACATGGACAGGGTGTATGCAGATACGCAGTATTTT.

This clonotype occurred once. The chain couples TRBV6-2 or TRBV6-3 to TRBJ1-5; D not certain. This CDR3 has 12 residues. V was trimmed by 8 bases and J by 0 bases, leaving 5 bases between them. Germline V CDR1 and CDR2: MNHEY, SVGEGT. The CDR3 DNA is TGTGCCAGCGGAAATAGCAATCAGCCCCAGCATTTT. Protein: CASGNSNQPQHF.

The V and J genes are TRBV14 and TRBJ1-2; possible D gene TRBD1, 5 bases. Germline V lookup: CDR1 SGHDN, CDR2 FVKESK. The CDR3 loop spans 13 amino acids. Trimming took 0 bases from V and 7 from J, leaving 9 bases between them. CDR3 bases: TGTGCCAGCAGCCAAGAGCAGGGCCTTGGCTACACCTTC. This codes for CASSQEQGLGYTF.

The genes are TRBV15 and TRBJ2-7; 7 bases match TRBD2. The ends lost 2 bases at V and 3 bases at J; junction bases unmatched: 10. The CDR3 spans 16 residues. Germline values: CDR1 LNHNV, CDR2 YYDKDF (reference sequence). The CDR3 DNA follows: TGTGCCACCAGCAGACCCCCCGGGACGGGGGGCTACGAGCAGTACTTC. This sequence encodes CATSRPPGTGGYEQYF.

This clonotype appeared many times. This chain connects TRBV24-1 to TRBJ2-4; 9 bases align to TRBD2. The junction had 8 bases not matched to a gene; V was cut back by 1 base and J by 14 bases. The CDR3 covers 14 residues. In germline, CDR1 is KGHDR, CDR2 SFDVKD. The chain's CDR3 is CATSDFHDSGRKYF. For the CDR3, the DNA is TGTGCCACCAGTGATTTCCACGATAGCGGGAGAAAGTACTTC.

The genes are TRBV6-2 or TRBV6-3 and TRBJ2-3; no clear D. CDR1 and CDR2 from the germline V gene are MNHEY and SVGEGT. The CDR3 is made up of 13 amino acids. Trimming took 6 bases from V and 3 from J, leaving 10 bases between them. The CDR3: CASRSVGTDTQYF. DNA for the CDR3: TGTGCCAGCAGATCCGTAGGAACAGATACGCAGTATTTT.

The sample holds a few counts of this clonotype. In DNA form, the CDR3 reads TGTGCCAGCTCACCACTCCCCAGCGGGTCCTACAATGAGCAGTTCTTC. It encodes CASSPLPSGSYNEQFF. This chain links TRBV18 with TRBJ2-1; D may be TRBD2 (6 bases). This CDR3 is built from 16 residues. The germline V gene has CDR1 KGHSH and CDR2 LQKENI. The V and J ends lost 1 base and 1 base respectively, with 11 bases between them.

The genes are TRBV7-2 and TRBJ2-1; TRBD2 agrees at 10 bases. The CDR3 is 15 amino acids. Germline assignment: CDR1 SGHTA and CDR2 FQGNSA. The trim removed 5 bases at V and 4 bases at J, leaving 5 bases unmatched. CDR3 region: CASSPLAGAYNEQFF. DNA for the CDR3: TGTGCCAGCAGCCCTCTAGCGGGAGCGTACAATGAGCAGTTCTTC.

The chain recombines TRBV2 with TRBJ2-5; a weak D match, TRBD2 (5 bases). The CDR3 covers 12 residues. Germline V CDR1 and CDR2: SNHLY, FYNNEI. Trimming pared 5 bases from V and 7 bases from J, leaving 11 bases between. In DNA, the CDR3 is TGTGCCAGCAGTAGCGGTTACGGGACCCAGTACTTC. It codes for CASSSGYGTQYF.

The chain uses TRBV20-1 and TRBJ2-3; maybe TRBD2 (6 bases). The V gene's germline CDR1 is DFQATT and CDR2 SNEGSKA (reference sequence). The ends were cut back, 6 bases at V and 1 base at J, with 14 bases in the middle. The CDR3 covers 14 residues. The CDR3 region is CSAIRLEGTDTQYF. CDR3 nucleotides: TGCAGTGCCATCCGACTAGAGGGCACAGATACGCAGTATTTT.

This clonotype turned up a few times. The CDR3 sequence: CASSMMSLAGLPGELFF. The CDR3 nucleotides are TGCGCCAGCAGCATGATGTCGCTGGCGGGTCTTCCCGGGGAGCTGTTTTTT. The chain uses TRBV5-1 and TRBJ2-2, with D possibly being TRBD2 (5 bases). The CDR3 has 17 amino acids. V lost 4 bases and J lost 6, with 22 bases in between. Germline V CDR1 and CDR2: SGHRS, YFSETQ.

The table lists this clonotype with many counts. The chain is built from TRBV7-8 and TRBJ1-1, with D maybe TRBD1 (5 bases). CDR1 is SGHVS and CDR2 is FQNEAQ in the germline V gene. V lost 1 base to trimming and J lost 1 base, with 10 bases between them. The CDR3 length is 15 residues. CDR3 region: CASSLEEGRNTEAFF. CDR3 DNA sequence: TGTGCCAGCAGCTTAGAGGAGGGGAGGAACACTGAAGCTTTCTTT.

This clonotype appeared a few times. The rearrangement uses TRBV20-1 and TRBJ2-1; tentative D call: TRBD2 (5 bases). CDR1 DFQATT and CDR2 SNEGSKA come from the germline V gene (reference sequence). The CDR3 consists of 13 residues. For the CDR3, the DNA is TGCAGCGCCACGTGGGCTAGCCACAATGAGCAGTTCTTC. Protein sequence: CSATWASHNEQFF.

The table lists this clonotype with a few counts. The chain links TRBV21-1 to TRBJ1-6. TRBV21-1 is marked as a pseudogene. The CDR3 has 18 residues. The CDR3 sequence: CASSSPEGGNLLNSPLHF. The CDR3 coding sequence is TGTGCCAGCAGCTCCCCGGAGGGAGGAAACTTACTCAATTCACCCCTCCACTTT.

This clonotype was seen ten or more times. The J gene is TRBJ2-7, the V gene TRBV6-5, with 9 bases that match TRBD2. Per germline, CDR1 MNHEY and CDR2 SVGAGI. V was clipped by 3 bases and J by 2 bases; unmatched bases: 8. The CDR3 spans 16 residues. The chain's CDR3 is CASSYRPAGGAYEQYF. The CDR3 nucleotides are TGTGCCAGCAGTTATCGGCCGGCGGGAGGGGCCTACGAGCAGTACTTC.

This clonotype has only a few counts. The chain couples TRBV10-3 to TRBJ2-7, with 7 bases that match TRBD2. V gave up 4 bases and J gave up 0 bases; unmatched junction bases: 0. Germline values: CDR1 ENHRY, CDR2 SYGVKD. There are 13 residues in the CDR3. The DNA for the CDR3 is TGTGCCATCAGTGGGGACTACTCCTACGAGCAGTACTTC. The encoded protein is CAISGDYSYEQYF.

The V call is TRBV30, the J call TRBJ2-3; D unresolved. The CDR3 runs 10 residues. Germline CDR1 reads GTSNPN; CDR2 reads SVGIG (reference sequence). The germline V and J ends were trimmed by 2 bases and 3 bases, with 0 bases remaining between them. The CDR3 region is CAWSTDTQYF. Here the CDR3 DNA reads TGTGCCTGGAGTACAGATACGCAGTATTTT.

This chain uses TRBV27 with TRBJ2-1; 14 bases align to TRBD2. Trimming at V came to 7 bases and at J to 1 base, leaving 3 bases not matched to a gene. Germline V CDR1 and CDR2: MNHEY, SMNVEV (reference sequence). The CDR3 is 16 residues long. Here the CDR3 DNA reads TGTGCCAGCACCCGACTAGCGGGAGGGTCCTACAATGAGCAGTTCTTC. It specifies CASTRLAGGSYNEQFF.